Included here is one T cell receptor beta chain sequence, with context. Germline V CDR1 and CDR2: SGHNT, YYREEE (reference sequence). CDR3 length equals 15 residues. Trimming removed 0 bases from V and 0 bases from J, with 10 bases in between. The data were produced by immunoSEQ multiplex PCR, yet TCRdb's version contains in-frame clones alone and is incomplete. In the table there are some 1.5 million clones, 95% to 99% of which are singletons. This sample is part of a study of shared clonotypes between healthy human individuals. Naive CD45RA+ and memory CD45RA-negative subsets were split from CD4+ cells.

The receptor was derived from a man under 40 in good health. This chain uses TRBV5-4 with TRBJ2-7; no clear D gene. Sequenced material: naive CD4+ T cells sorted from blood. Described subset: CD45RA+ positively selected. The CDR3 sequence: CASSLGPRSSYEQYF. As DNA, the CDR3 is TGTGCCAGCAGCTTGGGGCCCCGCAGCTCCTACGAGCAGTACTTC. Filled out from reference TRBV5-4 and TRBJ2-7, the complete variable domain reads ETGVTQSPTHLIKTRGQQVTLRCSSQSGHNTVSWYQQALGQGPQFIFQYYREEENGRGNFPPRFSGLQFPNYSSELNVNALELDDSALYLCASSLGPRSSYEQYFGPGTRLTVT.